This is a list of T cell receptor beta chains from one sample in a study of cytomegalovirus exposure and HLA in healthy donors. TCRdb keeps only in-frame clones here, not all; method: immunoSEQ multiplex PCR. The sample includes more than 110,000 clones, roughly four fifths of them seen just once. Sequenced input: PBMCs. The source is a woman aged 40 to 50 in good health and CMV-seronegative. The CDR3 runs from the conserved cysteine through the conserved F or W. A D gene is named only where the DNA matches it firmly. Not every row has a clone size; where given, it reads once, few, many or a size class.

d_gene	v_gene	j_gene	abundance	CDR3nt	CDR3aa
TRBD1	TRBV5-1	TRBJ2-1	.	TGCGCCAGCAGCCGGGACAGGGCCTACAATGAGCAGTTCTTC	CASSRDRAYNEQFF
.	TRBV4-1	TRBJ1-3	.	TGCGCCAGCAGCCAAGGGACCTGGGAGGGAAACACCATATATTTT	CASSQGTWEGNTIYF
TRBD1	TRBV19	TRBJ1-6	.	TGTGCCAGTAGTACACAGGGGCTGTCACCCCTCCACTTT	CASSTQGLSPLHF
.	TRBV5-1	TRBJ2-2	.	TGCGCCAGCACCTATAACCAGGCGTCCGGGGAGCTGTTTTTT	CASTYNQASGELFF
TRBD1	TRBV5-1	TRBJ2-1	few	TGCGCCAGCAGCTTGGCCGGGACAGCCTACAATGAGCAGTTCTTC	CASSLAGTAYNEQFF
TRBD1	TRBV10-3	TRBJ1-2	.	TGTGCCATCAAGGGACAGGGGAGAAACTATGGCTACACCTTC	CAIKGQGRNYGYTF
.	TRBV28	TRBJ1-5	.	TGTGCCAGCAGTTTAAGGGGTAATGGGGCGCAGCCCCAGCATTTT	CASSLRGNGAQPQHF
TRBD2	TRBV27	TRBJ2-3	.	TGTGCCAGCAGCCATGGACTAGCGGGGGGCACAGATACGCAGTATTTT	CASSHGLAGGTDTQYF
.	TRBV5-1	TRBJ2-6	.	TGCGCCAGCAGCTTGGAATCGTTTGGGGCCAACGTCCTGACTTTC	CASSLESFGANVLTF
TRBD1	TRBV6-1	TRBJ1-4	few	TGTGCCAGCAGTGAAGCGTTCCCGGACAGGATTGATGAAAAACTGTTTTTT	CASSEAFPDRIDEKLFF
TRBD2	TRBV7-6	TRBJ2-1	.	TGTGCCAGCAGTAAACTAGCGGGGGGTCCCTACAATGAGCAGTTCTTC	CASSKLAGGPYNEQFF
TRBD1	TRBV19	TRBJ1-2	.	TGTGCCAGTAGTGTGGGACAGACCTATGGCTACACCTTC	CASSVGQTYGYTF
TRBD2	TRBV15	TRBJ2-1	.	TGTGCCACCAGCAGAGAGGGGGGGGCCTACAATGAGCAGTTCTTC	CATSREGGAYNEQFF
TRBD2	TRBV7-8	TRBJ2-7	.	TGTGCCAGCAGCTTCGAAAGCGGGGCGAGCTCCTACGGGCAGTACTTC	CASSFESGASSYGQYF
TRBD1	TRBV5-1	TRBJ2-7	.	TGCGCCAGCAGCTCCGGGACAGGGTCCTACGAGCAGTACTTC	CASSSGTGSYEQYF
.	TRBV10-3	TRBJ1-5	few	TGTGCCATCAGTGAGCCAGGGAATCAGCCCCAGCATTTT	CAISEPGNQPQHF
.	TRBV19	TRBJ2-5	.	TGTGCCAGTAGTATAGATCAAGGCACAGGGATTCAAGAGACCCAGTACTTC	CASSIDQGTGIQETQYF
.	TRBV5-4	TRBJ1-6	few	TGTGCCAGCAGCTTGCAGGGCTCGAATTCACCCCTCCACTTT	CASSLQGSNSPLHF
.	TRBV4-1	TRBJ2-1	.	TGCGCCAGCAGCCATCAACAGGGAAATGAGCAGTTCTTC	CASSHQQGNEQFF
.	TRBV5-1	TRBJ1-1	.	TGCGCCAGCAGCTGGGGAGGGGGTCCGAACACTGAAGCTTTCTTT	CASSWGGGPNTEAFF
.	TRBV6-6	TRBJ2-2	.	TGTGCCAGCAGTCCCTCCGACAACGGATACACCGGGGAGCTGTTTTTT	CASSPSDNGYTGELFF
.	TRBV5-6	TRBJ1-2	.	TGTGCCAGCAGCCGCGCCCTGGGTCGGATCGGGTATGGCTACACCTTC	CASSRALGRIGYGYTF
.	TRBV6-5	TRBJ1-1	.	TGTGTCACCATCGGGTTGGCTGAAGCTTTCTTT	CVTIGLAEAFF
.	TRBV7-9	TRBJ1-5	once	TGTGCCAGCAGCTTAGAGGGGGGGACGACCCAGCATTTT	CASSLEGGTTQHF
TRBD2	TRBV7-9	TRBJ2-3	.	TGTGCCAGCAGATTAGCGGGGGGAGATACGCAGTATTTT	CASRLAGGDTQYF
.	TRBV4-1	TRBJ1-1	.	TGCGCCAGCAGCCAGATCGGGAGGAACACTGAAGCTTTCTTT	CASSQIGRNTEAFF
TRBD1	TRBV29-1	TRBJ2-1	.	TGCAGCGTAGACAGGGACTACAATGAGCAGTTCTTC	CSVDRDYNEQFF
.	TRBV2	TRBJ1-3	once	TGTGCCAGCAACAGGTACTCTGGAAACACCATATATTTT	CASNRYSGNTIYF